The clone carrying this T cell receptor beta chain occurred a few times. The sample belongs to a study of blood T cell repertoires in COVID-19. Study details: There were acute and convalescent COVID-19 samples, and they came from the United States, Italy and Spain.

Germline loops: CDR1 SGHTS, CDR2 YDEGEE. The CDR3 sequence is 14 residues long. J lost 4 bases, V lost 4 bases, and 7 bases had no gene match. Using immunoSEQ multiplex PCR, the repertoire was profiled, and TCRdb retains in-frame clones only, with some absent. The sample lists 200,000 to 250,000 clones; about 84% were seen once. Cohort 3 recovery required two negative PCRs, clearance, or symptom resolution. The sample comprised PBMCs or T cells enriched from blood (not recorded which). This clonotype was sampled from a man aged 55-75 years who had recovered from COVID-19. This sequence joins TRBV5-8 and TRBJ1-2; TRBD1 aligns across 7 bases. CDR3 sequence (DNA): TGTGCCAGCAGCAACAGGGGCCTCGCCTATGGCTACACCTTC. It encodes CASSNRGLAYGYTF.